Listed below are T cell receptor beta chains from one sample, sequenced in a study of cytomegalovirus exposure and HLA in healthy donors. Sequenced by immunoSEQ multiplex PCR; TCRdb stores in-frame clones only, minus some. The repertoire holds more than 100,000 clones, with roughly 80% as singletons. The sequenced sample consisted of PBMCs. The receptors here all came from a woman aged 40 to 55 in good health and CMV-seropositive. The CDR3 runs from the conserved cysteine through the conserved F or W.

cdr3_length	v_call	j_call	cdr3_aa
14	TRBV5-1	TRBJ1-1	CASSLTGGVVEAFF
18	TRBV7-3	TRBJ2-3	CASSLSGGQVGLTDTQYF
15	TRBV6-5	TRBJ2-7	CASSSGGTGHYEQYF
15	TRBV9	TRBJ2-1	CASSVSAGSVGEQFF
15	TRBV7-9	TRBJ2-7	CASSLGGAISYEQYF
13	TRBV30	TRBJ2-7	CAWSADRGYEQYF
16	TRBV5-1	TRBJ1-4	CASSLRGTGANEKLFF
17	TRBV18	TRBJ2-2	CASSPYRTGGNTGELFF
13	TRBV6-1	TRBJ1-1	CASRPQGFAEAFF
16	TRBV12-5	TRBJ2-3	CASGPRGGRATDTQYF
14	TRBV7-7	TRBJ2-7	CASSTGDPSHEQYF
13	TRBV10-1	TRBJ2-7	CASRSSSIDEQYF
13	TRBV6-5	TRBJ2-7	CASKSTGTYEQYF
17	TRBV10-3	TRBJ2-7	CAISESDGGLRLYEQYF
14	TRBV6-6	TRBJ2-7	CASSWTGSTYEQYF
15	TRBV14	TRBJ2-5	CASSPIGLAEETQYF
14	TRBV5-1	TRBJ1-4	CASSLQGTNEKLFF
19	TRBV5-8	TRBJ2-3	CASSFSTSGRWRGTDTQYF
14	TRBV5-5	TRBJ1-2	CASSPDRLNYGYTF
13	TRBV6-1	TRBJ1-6	CASRTRGSSPLHF
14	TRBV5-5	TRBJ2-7	CASSPVTFSYEQYF
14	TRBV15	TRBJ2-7	CATSRDRGIYEQYF
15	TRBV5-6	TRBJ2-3	CASSLVSGGHRAQYF
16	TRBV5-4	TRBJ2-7	CASSLYVRGDSYEQYF
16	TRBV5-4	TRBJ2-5	CASSSTNGPPGGTQYF
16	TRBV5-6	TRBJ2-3	CASSLTGGPDTDTQYF
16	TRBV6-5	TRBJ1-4	CASSYQLDGNNEKLFF
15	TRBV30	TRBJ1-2	CAGTGWQESRYGYTF
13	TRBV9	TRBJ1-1	CASSVTGGPEAFF
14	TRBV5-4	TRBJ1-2	CASSIGNGDGGYTF
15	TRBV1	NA	CTSSQGDRGQYEQYF
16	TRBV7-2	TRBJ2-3	CASSSRLAGPYGTQYF